These T cell receptor beta chains were read from a single sample in a study of PD-1 blockade in classical Hodgkin lymphoma. The repertoire was sequenced with immunoSEQ multiplex PCR; TCRdb's copy has only in-frame clones and lacks some. The sample lists 110,000 or so clones; more than 70% were seen once. Sequenced here: peripheral blood mononuclear cells (PBMCs), sampled before the fourth cycle of nivolumab. These receptors originate from a human donor with classical Hodgkin lymphoma. The conserved cysteine and the conserved F or W are not part of the CDR3 here. The order of the fields is V gene, J gene, CDR3 protein.

>TRBV7-9|TRBJ1-4
ASSSDIPGQRMWD
>TRBV19|TRBJ2-5
ASSATGTGQETQY
>TRBV4-1|TRBJ2-7
ASTVGTSYEQY
>TRBV28|TRBJ1-1
ASTLGLGTEAF
>TRBV19|TRBJ2-7
ASSSSPTSGSFEQY
>TRBV5-4|TRBJ1-1
ASSLPQAEAF
>TRBV11-2|TRBJ1-2
ASSFGTGNYGYT
>TRBV10-3|TRBJ2-5
AISEEETQY
>TRBV28|TRBJ2-7
ASSPPPPGRSYEQY
>TRBV6-1|TRBJ2-7
ASSETRGVLRKY